The present T cell receptor (beta chain) was sequenced within a study of blood T cell repertoires in COVID-19. At the level of the study: Samples came from the United States, Italy and Spain, spanning acute and convalescent COVID-19. Sample material is recorded as cDNA or gDNA derived from T cells, B-cell-depleted T cells, or PBMCs.

In the original processing: Amplification of reference gene primers was used by the study to estimate nucleated cell counts. The method was immunoSEQ multiplex PCR; TCRdb's version includes in-frame clones alone and lacks a portion of them. That table gives V, J and clone size, and the DNA gave D and trimming. The sample yields some 200,000 clones, around 80% seen once. The CDR3 length is 16 residues. Trimming removed 4 bases from V and 0 bases from J, with 16 bases in between. Specimen: peripheral blood. The clonotype originates from a woman older than 75 with acute or convalescent COVID-19. The chain joins TRBV5-3 to TRBJ1-2; maybe TRBD1 (6 bases). TRBV5-3 is given ORF status, its function remaining uncertain. The CDR3 protein is CARSHGRGRANYGYTF. The DNA of the CDR3 is TGTGCCAGAAGCCACGGAAGGGGGAGAGCTAACTATGGCTACACCTTC.